The present TCR beta chain was sequenced within a study of response to subunit inactivated influenza vaccine. Study-level points and caveats: Each seasonal influenza vaccination recruits few new T cells, the authors suggested.

Comment on this clonotype: The antigen remains unidentified.

MiXCR, applied by TCRdb to the RT-PCR reads, yields one record per CDR3 protein. The sample carries over 800,000 distinct CDR3 sequences, around 20% recorded once. Trimming pared 8 bases from V and 0 bases from J, leaving 11 bases between. The CDR3 totals 13 residues. Germline V gives CDR1 MNHNS, CDR2 SASEGT. The sample consisted of PBMCs from blood, taken roughly 5 days after vaccination. This clonotype originated in a man aged 50-60 years who received an inactivated influenza vaccine. This sequence joins TRBV6-1 and TRBJ2-7, with a tentative D call TRBD2 (5 bases). The CDR3 nucleotides are TGTGCCAGCGAGGGCACCTACTCCTACGAGCAGTACTTC. Protein product: CASEGTYSYEQYF.